This entry concerns a single T cell receptor beta chain. As yet, its antigen is unknown. Patients were ineligible given autoimmune disease history or systemic immunosuppression. The record originates from a study of OX40 agonist ivuxolimab in advanced cancers. Study background: Three patients responded partially, comprising one with hepatocellular carcinoma and two with cutaneous melanoma. Study-wide results and limits: At 0.1 to 3.0 mg/kg and by week 6, CD4+ and CD8+ T cells in the blood had expanded clonally. There were also nonresponders showing low normalized T-cell clonal expansion.

Sequencing was performed with immunoSEQ multiplex PCR; in TCRdb, only in-frame clones are kept and a portion is missing. The sample shows more than 75,000 clones, approximately 85% of them seen only once. Specimen: CD4+ or CD8+ T cells sorted from blood, collected in a trial of the OX40 agonist ivuxolimab. The clonotype was recovered from an adult with an advanced solid tumor such as melanoma, head and neck, liver or kidney cancer.

DNA of the CDR3: TGCGCCAGCAGCCAATATCGGGGCTCGCTCTCCTACGAGCAGTACTTC. Its protein product is CASSQYRGSLSYEQYF. The chain employs TRBV4-3 and TRBJ2-5; TRBD1 or TRBD2 may be the D gene (5 bases each). The DNA end is more similar to TRBJ2-7, so the J call may be wrong. The CDR3 extends over 16 amino acids. Germline lookup yields CDR1 LGHNA and CDR2 YSLEER.